The rows below give T cell receptor beta chains drawn from one sample of a study of cytomegalovirus exposure and HLA in healthy donors. Only in-frame clones appear in the TCRdb table, and some are missing; sequencing was by immunoSEQ multiplex PCR. This sample has around 150,000 clones; 86% occur once, and the top ten carry 1.5% to 2%. The material sequenced was PBMCs. The origin of the receptors is a young woman in good health and CMV-seronegative. CDR3s include the opening cysteine and the closing phenylalanine or tryptophan. The order of the fields is clone size, J gene, D gene, V gene, CDR3 DNA, CDR3 protein. D genes are given only for firm matches. The size entry is marked missing in some rows and otherwise reads once, few, many or a size class.

size: -
J: TRBJ2-5
D: -
V: TRBV28
DNA: TGTGCCAGCAGTCGAGGCGGCCAAGAGACCCAGTACTTC
CDR3: CASSRGGQETQYF

size: -
J: TRBJ2-5
D: -
V: TRBV29-1
DNA: TGCAGCGTTGAGAGCGGACAAGAGACCCAGTACTTC
CDR3: CSVESGQETQYF

size: -
J: TRBJ1-2
D: -
V: TRBV6-1
DNA: TGTGCCAGCAGTGCCCCCGACACAATTTATGGCTACACCTTC
CDR3: CASSAPDTIYGYTF

size: -
J: TRBJ2-2
D: -
V: TRBV18
DNA: TGTGCCAGCTCACTCCACGAGACAGGCTACACCGGGGAGCTGTTTTTT
CDR3: CASSLHETGYTGELFF

size: -
J: TRBJ1-2
D: -
V: TRBV19
DNA: TGTGCCAGTTTCAGGGGTAACGGCTACACCTTC
CDR3: CASFRGNGYTF

size: -
J: TRBJ1-2
D: TRBD1
V: TRBV28
DNA: TGTGCCAGCAGTTCTTCAGGGGGCGGGAGATTTGGTGGCTACACCTTC
CDR3: CASSSSGGGRFGGYTF

size: -
J: TRBJ1-1
D: -
V: TRBV4-2
DNA: TGTGCCAGCAGCCAAGATCTAGGACTTATGAACACTGAAGCTTTCTTT
CDR3: CASSQDLGLMNTEAFF

size: once
J: TRBJ1-2
D: TRBD1
V: TRBV19
DNA: TGTGCCAGTAGTATCCTTTCCTCAGGGGGCGATGGCTACACCTTC
CDR3: CASSILSSGGDGYTF

size: once
J: TRBJ2-5
D: -
V: TRBV5-4
DNA: TGTGCCAGCAGCTTGGGTGCGAAGACCCAGTACTTC
CDR3: CASSLGAKTQYF

size: -
J: TRBJ1-3
D: -
V: TRBV29-1
DNA: TGCAGCGTTGAGAGCTCTGGAAACACCATATATTTT
CDR3: CSVESSGNTIYF

size: few
J: TRBJ2-1
D: -
V: TRBV4-1
DNA: TGCGCCAGCAGCTTAGCCAGCGAGCAGTTCTTC
CDR3: CASSLASEQFF

size: -
J: TRBJ1-2
D: -
V: TRBV7-9
DNA: TGTTCCAGCAGCTCGCTTAGAGGTCCCTATGGCTACACCTTC
CDR3: CSSSSLRGPYGYTF

size: few
J: TRBJ1-4
D: TRBD1
V: TRBV7-9
DNA: TGTGCCAGCAGCACCCGGACAGGGCGAGATGAAAAACTGTTTTTT
CDR3: CASSTRTGRDEKLFF

size: -
J: TRBJ1-1
D: -
V: TRBV7-2
DNA: TGTGCCAGCAGCTTTCCAGAGGGATGGGAGACTGAAGCTTTCTTT
CDR3: CASSFPEGWETEAFF

size: -
J: TRBJ2-2
D: TRBD2
V: TRBV30
DNA: TGTGCCTGGAGTCAACTAGCGGAGAACACCGGGGAGCTGTTTTTT
CDR3: CAWSQLAENTGELFF